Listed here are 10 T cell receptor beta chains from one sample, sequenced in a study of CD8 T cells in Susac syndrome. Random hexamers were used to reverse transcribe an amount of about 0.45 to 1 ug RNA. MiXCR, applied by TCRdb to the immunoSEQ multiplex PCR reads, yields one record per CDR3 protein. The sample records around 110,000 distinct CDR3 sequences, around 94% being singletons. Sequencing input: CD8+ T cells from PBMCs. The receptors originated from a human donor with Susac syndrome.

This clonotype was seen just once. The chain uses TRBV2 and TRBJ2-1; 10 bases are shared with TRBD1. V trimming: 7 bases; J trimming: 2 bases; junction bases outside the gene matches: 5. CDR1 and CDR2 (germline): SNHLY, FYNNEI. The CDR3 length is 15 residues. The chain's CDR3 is CASNEGQGPYNEQFF. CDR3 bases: TGTGCCAGCAATGAGGGACAGGGGCCCTACAATGAGCAGTTCTTC. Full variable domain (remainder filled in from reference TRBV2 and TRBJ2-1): EPEVTQTPSHQVTQMGQEVILRCVPISNHLYFYWYRQILGQKVEFLVSFYNNEISEKSEIFDDQFSVERPDGSNFTLKIRSTKLEDSAMYFCASNEGQGPYNEQFFGPGTRLTVL.

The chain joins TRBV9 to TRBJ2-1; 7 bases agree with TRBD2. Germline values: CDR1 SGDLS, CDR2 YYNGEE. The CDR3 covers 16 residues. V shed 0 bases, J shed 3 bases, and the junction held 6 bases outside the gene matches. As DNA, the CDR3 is TGTGCCAGCAGCGTAGGAGCAGGCGGGGGCTACAATGAGCAGTTCTTC. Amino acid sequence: CASSVGAGGGYNEQFF.

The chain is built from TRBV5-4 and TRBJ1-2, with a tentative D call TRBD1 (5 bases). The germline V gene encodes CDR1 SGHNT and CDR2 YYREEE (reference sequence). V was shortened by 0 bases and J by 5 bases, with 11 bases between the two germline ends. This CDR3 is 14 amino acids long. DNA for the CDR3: TGTGCCAGCAGCTTGGACAGGATGGCGTATGGCTACACCTTC. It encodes CASSLDRMAYGYTF.

CDR3 loop: CASSLGTPLSPLHF. For the CDR3, the DNA is TGTGCCAGCAGCTTGGGGACCCCTCTTTCACCCCTCCACTTT. This chain connects TRBV5-6 to TRBJ1-6; the D is unclear. Germline assignment: CDR1 SGHDT and CDR2 YYEEEE. The CDR3 contains 14 residues. V gave up 0 bases and J gave up 9 bases, with 10 bases separating them.

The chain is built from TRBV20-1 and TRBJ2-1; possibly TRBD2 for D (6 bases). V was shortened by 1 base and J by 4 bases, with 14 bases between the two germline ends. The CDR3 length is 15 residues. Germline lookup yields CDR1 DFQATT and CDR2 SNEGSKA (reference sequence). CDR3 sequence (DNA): TGCAGTGCTAGAGGACTAGAGGGGATGTACAATGAGCAGTTCTTC. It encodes CSARGLEGMYNEQFF.

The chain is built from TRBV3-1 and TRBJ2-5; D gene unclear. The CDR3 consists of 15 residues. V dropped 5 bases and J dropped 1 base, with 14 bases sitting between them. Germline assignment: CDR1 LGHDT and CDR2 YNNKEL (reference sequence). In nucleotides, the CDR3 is TGTGCCAGCAGCACTTACGACCAAGTCCAAGAGACCCAGTACTTC. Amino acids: CASSTYDQVQETQYF.

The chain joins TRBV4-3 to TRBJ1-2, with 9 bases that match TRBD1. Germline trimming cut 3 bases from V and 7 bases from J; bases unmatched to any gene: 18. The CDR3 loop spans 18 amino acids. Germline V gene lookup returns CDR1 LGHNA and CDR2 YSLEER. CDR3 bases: TGCGCCAGCAGCCAGCACACCGGGACAGGGCTGGACATCGGTGGCTACACCTTC. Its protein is CASSQHTGTGLDIGGYTF.

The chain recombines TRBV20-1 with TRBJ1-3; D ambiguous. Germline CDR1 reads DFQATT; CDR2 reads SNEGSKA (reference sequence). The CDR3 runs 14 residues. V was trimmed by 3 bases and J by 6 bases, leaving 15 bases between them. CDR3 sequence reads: CSASNGPPLNTIYF. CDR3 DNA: TGCAGTGCTAGCAACGGGCCGCCACTAAACACCATATATTTT.

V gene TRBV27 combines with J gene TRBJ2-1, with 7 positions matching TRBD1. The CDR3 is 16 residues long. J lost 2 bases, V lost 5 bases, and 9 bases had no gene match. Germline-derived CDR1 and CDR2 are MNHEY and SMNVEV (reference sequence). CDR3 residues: CASSRSTGDPYNEQFF. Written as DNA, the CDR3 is TGTGCCAGCAGTAGATCCACAGGGGATCCCTACAATGAGCAGTTCTTC.

CDR3 loop: CASSSGRQGNTEAFF. The CDR3, as DNA: TGCGCCAGCAGCTCGGGACGGCAGGGGAACACTGAAGCTTTCTTT. The rearrangement links TRBV5-1 to TRBJ1-1, with D perhaps TRBD1 (5 bases). Germline assignment: CDR1 SGHRS and CDR2 YFSETQ. Trimming took 3 bases from V and 1 from J, leaving 13 bases between them. CDR3 length: 15 amino acids.